This entry features one T cell receptor beta chain sequence. The clone's antigen remains unknown. No much larger clone is present one base from it, and per-base qualities are unavailable. Library preparation was by PCR. Sequencer: Illumina HiSeq 2500. TCR libraries were prepared with molecular barcoding, using unique molecular identifiers to normalize TCRbeta repertoire quantification. TCRdb reprocessed the public reads (quality trimming at Q25 with fastp, clone calling with MiXCR) and kept in-frame beta chains. Duplicate CDR3 protein sequences are folded into a single record with the most common DNA and genes. In this sample the table shows 800,000 to 1,000,000 distinct CDR3 sequences, around 30% of which occur a single time. Roughly 31% of the sample rests with the top ten. The data are from a study of T-cell reconstitution after alpha-beta-depleted transplantation in children (dated by TCRdb to about 2016). A note on the overall study: T-cell immune reconstitution after TCRalphabeta/CD19-depleted allogeneic hematopoietic cell transplantation in children was quantitatively tracked in the study by means of TCR repertoire profiling.

Spanning cysteine to phenylalanine, the CDR3 consists of 16 amino acids. Of all the DNA, just the CDR3 is kept, 48 bases in frame from base 1. Compared with germline, V lacks 7 bases and J lacks 6 bases; bases without a gene match: 14. The investigation overall reported the following: The high TCRbeta diversity at day 60 in some patients was ascribed to recipient T cells and intrathymic progenitors that had survived conditioning. The frequencies of hyperexpanded clones fell over the following months, and after one year, T-cell counts and TCRbeta diversity were mostly attributed to newly produced T cells. The apparently early recovery of alphabetaT-cell counts about two months after transplant reportedly depended on only several hundred rapidly expanded clones that came from non-depleted graft cells.

This sample's treatment or condition label indicates: allogeneic hematopoietic cell transplantation with graft depleted of TCRalphabeta T cells and CD19 B cells. The children who served as transplant recipients had been given grafts of TCRalphabeta/CD19-depleted allogeneic hematopoietic cells. This clonotype was obtained from a boy younger than two who had a stem cell transplant for SCID, so the T cells may come from the graft donor. Sequencing was performed on PBMCs, mostly from graft donor cells, taken 360 days after TCRalphabeta/CD19-depleted stem cell transplant. The chain couples TRBV12-3 or TRBV12-4 to TRBJ2-3; 9 nucleotides in the junction match TRBD2. The nucleotide sequence is TGTGCCAGCACCCAACAGCGGGGGGAGGGATTGGATACGCAGTATTTT. This yields the protein CASTQQRGEGLDTQYF.